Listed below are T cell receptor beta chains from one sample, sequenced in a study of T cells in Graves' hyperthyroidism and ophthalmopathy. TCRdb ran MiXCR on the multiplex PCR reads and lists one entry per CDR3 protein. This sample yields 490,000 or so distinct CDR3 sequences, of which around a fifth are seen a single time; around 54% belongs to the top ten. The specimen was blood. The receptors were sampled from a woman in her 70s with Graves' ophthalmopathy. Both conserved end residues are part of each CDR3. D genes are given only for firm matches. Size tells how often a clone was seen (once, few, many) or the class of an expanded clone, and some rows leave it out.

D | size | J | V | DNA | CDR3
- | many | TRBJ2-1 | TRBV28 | TGTGCCAGCAGCCCATCCGGGGGAATAAGCTCCTACAATGAGCAGTTCTTC | CASSPSGGISSYNEQFF
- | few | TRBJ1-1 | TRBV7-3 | TGTGCCAGCAGCTTGGAGGTGGGGCGTGAAGCTTTCTTT | CASSLEVGREAFF
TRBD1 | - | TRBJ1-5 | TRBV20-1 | TGCAGTGCTCCATCAGGGGGTCAGCCCCAGCATTTT | CSAPSGGQPQHF
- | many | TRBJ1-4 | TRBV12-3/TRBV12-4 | TGTGCCAGCAGTCCCTCGGGGAGCAATGAAAAACTGTTTTTT | CASSPSGSNEKLFF
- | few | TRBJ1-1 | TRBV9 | TGTGCCACCCTATCTTCGGGCTACACTGAAGCTTTCTTT | CATLSSGYTEAFF
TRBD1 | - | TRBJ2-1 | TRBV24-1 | TGTGCCACCAGTGATTCAGACAGGGGAAATGGGAATGAGCAGTTCTTC | CATSDSDRGNGNEQFF
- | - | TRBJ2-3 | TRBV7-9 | TGTGCCAGCAGCTTAGGGGAGCCGGCAGATACGCAGTATTTT | CASSLGEPADTQYF
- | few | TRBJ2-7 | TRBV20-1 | TGCAGTGGAGGGACACCCCTAGTATACGACGAGCAGTACTTC | CSGGTPLVYDEQYF
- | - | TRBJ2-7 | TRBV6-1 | TGTGCCAGCAGAGTAATTTGGACGGGATCCTACGAGCAGTACTTC | CASRVIWTGSYEQYF
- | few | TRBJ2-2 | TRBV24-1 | TGTGCCACCAGTGGACCATCTAACACCGGGGAGCTGTTTTTT | CATSGPSNTGELFF
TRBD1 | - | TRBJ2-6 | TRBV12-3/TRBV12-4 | TGTGCCAGCAGTTTTCTAACAGGGGTCGGGGCCAACGTCCTGACTTTC | CASSFLTGVGANVLTF
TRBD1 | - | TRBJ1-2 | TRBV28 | TGTGCCAGCAGCCCAAGTGCAGGGGGCGCTTATGGCTACACCTTC | CASSPSAGGAYGYTF
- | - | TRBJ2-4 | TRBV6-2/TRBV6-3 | TGTGCCAGCGGGCGGGGGACAGGGGGAGGACTAGCGGGCCTAATCCCGGGAAACATTCAGTACTTC | CASGRGTGGGLAGLIPGNIQYF
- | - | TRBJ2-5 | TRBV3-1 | TGTGCCAGCAGCCAAGTGGGGACCCAAGAGACCCAGTACTTC | CASSQVGTQETQYF
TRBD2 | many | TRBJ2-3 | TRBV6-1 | TGTGCCAGTAGCGGGAGGGGGGGAGATACGCAGTATTTT | CASSGRGGDTQYF
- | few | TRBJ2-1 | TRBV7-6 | TGTGCCAGCAGCTTAGATAGCTCTCCCGGTTATGAGCAGTTCTTC | CASSLDSSPGYEQFF
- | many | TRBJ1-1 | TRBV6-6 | TGTGCCAGCAGTTACCGGGAAACGAACACTGAAGCTTTCTTT | CASSYRETNTEAFF
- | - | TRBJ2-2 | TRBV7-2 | TGTGCCAGCGGACAGACGAACACCGGGGAGCTGTTTTTT | CASGQTNTGELFF
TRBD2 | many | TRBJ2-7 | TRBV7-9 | TGTGCCAGCAGCTTAGCGCTAAGGACTAGCGGGAGTAGTAGCTACGAGCAGTACTTC | CASSLALRTSGSSSYEQYF
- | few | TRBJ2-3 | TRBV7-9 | TGTGCCAGCAGCCCGAGGGGTCCCGACTGGGATACGCAGTATTTT | CASSPRGPDWDTQYF
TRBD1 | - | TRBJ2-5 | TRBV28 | TGTGCCAGCTATAGACAGGGGGCGGGGGAGACCCAGTACTTC | CASYRQGAGETQYF
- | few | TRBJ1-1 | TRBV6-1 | TGTGCCAGCAGTGAAGGGGGTAACATAGAAGCTTTCTTT | CASSEGGNIEAFF
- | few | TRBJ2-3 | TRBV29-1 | TGCAGCGTTGATAGGCTTGCTAGCACAGATACGCAGTATTTT | CSVDRLASTDTQYF
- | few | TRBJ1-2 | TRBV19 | TGTGCCAGTAAAGGCCGACCCGATAACTATGGCTACACCTTC | CASKGRPDNYGYTF
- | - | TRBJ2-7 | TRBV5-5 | TGTGCCAGCAGCTTGGTAACCGGGACGGTAGGCGAGCAGTACTTC | CASSLVTGTVGEQYF
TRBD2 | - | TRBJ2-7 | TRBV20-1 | TGCAGTGCAACTAGCGGGAGGGCTATCCGCGGGGAGCAGTACTTC | CSATSGRAIRGEQYF
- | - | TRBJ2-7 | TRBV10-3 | TGTGCCATCAGGACGGTGTACGAGCAGTACTTC | CAIRTVYEQYF
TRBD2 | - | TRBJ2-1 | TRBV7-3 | TGTGCCAGCAGCTTAAATGGACTAGCGGGATGGGGTGAGCAGTTCTTC | CASSLNGLAGWGEQFF
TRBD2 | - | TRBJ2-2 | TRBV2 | TGTGCCAGCAGTGATTTTGGGGGAGGGCCCACCGGGGAGCTGTTTTTT | CASSDFGGGPTGELFF
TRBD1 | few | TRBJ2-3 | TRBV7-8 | TGTGCCAGCAGCTTAGGACAGGGAACTCCCCCGCCCACAGATACGCAGTATTTT | CASSLGQGTPPPTDTQYF
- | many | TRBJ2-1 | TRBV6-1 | TGTGCCAGCATTCGAGGATTTGAGCAGTTCTTC | CASIRGFEQFF
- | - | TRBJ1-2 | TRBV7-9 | TGTGCCAGCAGCCCCTCGGGGGGCCATCCGACCTATGGCTACACCTTC | CASSPSGGHPTYGYTF
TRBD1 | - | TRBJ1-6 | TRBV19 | TGTGCCAGTAGTATCTCCCAGGGGGTACTCAATTCACCCCTCCACTTT | CASSISQGVLNSPLHF
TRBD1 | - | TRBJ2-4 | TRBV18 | TGTGCCAGCTCACCACCCCATACAGGGGGCCAAAACATTCAGTACTTC | CASSPPHTGGQNIQYF
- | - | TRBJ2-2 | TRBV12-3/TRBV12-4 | TGTGCCAGCAGTCCGGCCCCGCTCCGGAACACCGGGGAGCTGTTTTTT | CASSPAPLRNTGELFF
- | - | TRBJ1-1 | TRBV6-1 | TGTGCCAGCAGCCCCCCGGACACATTGCGGGGGGTGAACACTGAAGCTTTCTTT | CASSPPDTLRGVNTEAFF
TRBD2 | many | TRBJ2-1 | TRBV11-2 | TGTGCCAGCAGCTCCTTTTGGACTAGCGGGATCAATGAGCAGTTCTTC | CASSSFWTSGINEQFF
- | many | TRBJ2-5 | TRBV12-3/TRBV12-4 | TGTGCCAGCAGTTTCAGGGAGAGCGAGACCCAGTACTTC | CASSFRESETQYF
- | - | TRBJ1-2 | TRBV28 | TGTGCCAGCAGTTCCGGACAGTCTGACTATGGCTACACCTTC | CASSSGQSDYGYTF
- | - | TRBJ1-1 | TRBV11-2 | TGTGCCAGCAGCCCCCGGAGGGTCACTGAAGCTTTCTTT | CASSPRRVTEAFF
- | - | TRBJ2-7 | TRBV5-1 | TGCGCCAGCAGCTTGTACAGGGAATCTTTCGAGCAGTACTTC | CASSLYRESFEQYF
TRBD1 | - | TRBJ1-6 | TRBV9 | TGTGCCAGCAGCGCGGACAGGGGGCGAAATTCACCCCTCCACTTT | CASSADRGRNSPLHF
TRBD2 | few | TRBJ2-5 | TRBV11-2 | TGTGCCAGCAGCCTGCGGACTAGCGGGGCGCGGGGGAAGGAGACCCAGTACTTC | CASSLRTSGARGKETQYF
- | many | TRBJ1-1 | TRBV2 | TGTGCCAGCAACCGGGACACTGAAGCTTTCTTT | CASNRDTEAFF
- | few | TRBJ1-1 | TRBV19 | TGTGCCAGTAGTATAGGACAGAGAAGCACTGAAGCTTTCTTT | CASSIGQRSTEAFF
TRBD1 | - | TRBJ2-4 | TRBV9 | TGTGCCAGCAGCTTGCCGGGACAGGGCACCAAAAACATTCAGTACTTC | CASSLPGQGTKNIQYF
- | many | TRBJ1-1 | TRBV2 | TGTGCCAGCGGCCGGATTGAAGAAGCTTTCTTT | CASGRIEEAFF